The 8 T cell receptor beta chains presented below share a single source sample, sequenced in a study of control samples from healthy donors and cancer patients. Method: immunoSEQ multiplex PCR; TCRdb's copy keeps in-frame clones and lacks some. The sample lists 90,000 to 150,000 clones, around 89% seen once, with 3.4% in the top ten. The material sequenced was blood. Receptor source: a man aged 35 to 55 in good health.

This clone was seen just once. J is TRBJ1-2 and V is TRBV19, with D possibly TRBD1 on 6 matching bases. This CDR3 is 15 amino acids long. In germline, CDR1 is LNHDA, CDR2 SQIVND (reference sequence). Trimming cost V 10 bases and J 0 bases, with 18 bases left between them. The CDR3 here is CATSQGVGTNYGYTF. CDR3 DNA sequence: TGTGCCACCTCACAGGGAGTTGGAACTAACTATGGCTACACCTTC.

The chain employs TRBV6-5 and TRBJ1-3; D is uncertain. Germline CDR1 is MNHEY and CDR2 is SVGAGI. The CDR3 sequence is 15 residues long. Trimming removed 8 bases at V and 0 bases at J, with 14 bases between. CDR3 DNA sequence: TGTGCCAGCGTATTCGACGGTTCCTCTGGAAACACCATATATTTT. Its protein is CASVFDGSSGNTIYF.

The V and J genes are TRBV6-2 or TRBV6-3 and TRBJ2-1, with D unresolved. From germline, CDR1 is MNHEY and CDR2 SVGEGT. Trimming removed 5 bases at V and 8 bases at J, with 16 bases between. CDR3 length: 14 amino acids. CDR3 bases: TGTGCCAGCAGTCCGTCGACCTTTTCCGATGAGCAGTTCTTC. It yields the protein CASSPSTFSDEQFF.

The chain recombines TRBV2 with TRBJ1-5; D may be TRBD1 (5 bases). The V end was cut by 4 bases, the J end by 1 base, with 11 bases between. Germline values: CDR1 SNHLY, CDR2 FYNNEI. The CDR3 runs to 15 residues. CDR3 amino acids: CASSVRGRSNQPQHF. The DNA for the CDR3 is TGTGCCAGCAGTGTGAGGGGTCGGAGCAATCAGCCCCAGCATTTT.

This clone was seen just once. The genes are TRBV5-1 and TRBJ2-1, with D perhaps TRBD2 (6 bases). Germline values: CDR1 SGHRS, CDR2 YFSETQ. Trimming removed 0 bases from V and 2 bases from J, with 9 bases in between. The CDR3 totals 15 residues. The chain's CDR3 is CASSLGGEPYNEQFF. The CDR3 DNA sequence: TGCGCCAGCAGCTTGGGGGGGGAACCCTACAATGAGCAGTTCTTC.

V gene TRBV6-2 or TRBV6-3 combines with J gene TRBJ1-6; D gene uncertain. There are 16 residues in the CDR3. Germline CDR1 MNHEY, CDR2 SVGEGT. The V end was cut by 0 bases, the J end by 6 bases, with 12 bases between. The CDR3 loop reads CASSYSGWARNSPLHF. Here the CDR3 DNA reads TGTGCCAGCAGTTACTCTGGGTGGGCGCGTAATTCACCCCTCCACTTT.

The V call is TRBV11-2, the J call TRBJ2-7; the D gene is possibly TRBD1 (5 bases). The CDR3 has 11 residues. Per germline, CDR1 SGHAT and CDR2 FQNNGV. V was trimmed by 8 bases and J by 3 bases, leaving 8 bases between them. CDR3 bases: TGTGCCAGCGGGGCCCGCTACGAGCAGTACTTC. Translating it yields CASGARYEQYF.

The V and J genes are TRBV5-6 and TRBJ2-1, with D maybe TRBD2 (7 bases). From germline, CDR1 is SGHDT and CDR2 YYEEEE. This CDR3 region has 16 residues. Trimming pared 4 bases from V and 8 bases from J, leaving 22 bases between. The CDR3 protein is CASSPPPGGEWDEQFF. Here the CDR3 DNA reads TGTGCCAGCAGCCCCCCGCCGGGGGGCGAATGGGATGAGCAGTTCTTC.